This entry lists 16 T cell receptor beta chains sequenced from one sample in a study of cytomegalovirus exposure and HLA in healthy donors. The data were produced by immunoSEQ multiplex PCR, yet TCRdb's version contains in-frame clones alone and is incomplete. The table lists some 98,000 clones, approximately 84% of them singletons. Sequencing was done on a sample of PBMCs. The receptors originated from a young man in good health and CMV-seropositive.

This clone was recorded a few times. This rearrangement joins TRBV19 to TRBJ2-7; 7 positions match TRBD1. The length of the CDR3 is 13 residues. The germline V gene has CDR1 LNHDA and CDR2 SQIVND (reference sequence). With 3 bases clipped from V and 4 bases from J, the junction kept 3 bases outside the gene matches. CDR3 in amino acids: CASSIAGGYEQYF. In nucleotides, the CDR3 is TGTGCCAGTAGTATTGCAGGGGGTTACGAGCAGTACTTC.

The chain is built from TRBV5-6 and TRBJ2-6, with unresolved D. Trimming removed 4 bases at V and 2 bases at J, with 19 bases between. CDR1 and CDR2 (germline): SGHDT, YYEEEE. The CDR3 is 18 residues long. The CDR3 reads CASSQTPKQLPGANVLTF. CDR3 DNA sequence: TGTGCCAGCAGCCAAACCCCGAAACAGCTCCCTGGGGCCAACGTCCTGACTTTC. Full variable domain (missing parts from reference TRBV5-6 and TRBJ2-6): DAGVTQSPTHLIKTRGQQVTLRCSPKSGHDTVSWYQQALGQGPQFIFQYYEEEERQRGNFPDRFSGHQFPNYSSELNVNALLLGDSALYLCASSQTPKQLPGANVLTFGAGSRLTVL.

The V gene is TRBV5-6, the J gene TRBJ1-5, with 7 bases matching TRBD1. The length of the CDR3 is 14 residues. Trimming cost V 4 bases and J 7 bases; bases outside gene matches: 8. Germline values: CDR1 SGHDT, CDR2 YYEEEE. CDR3: CASSQGQSKQPQHF. DNA of the CDR3: TGTGCCAGCAGCCAGGGACAGTCCAAGCAGCCCCAGCATTTT.

This clone was seen a single time. The V gene is TRBV9, the J gene TRBJ2-1, with a tentative D call TRBD2 (7 bases). V lost 0 bases to trimming and J lost 5 bases, with 9 bases between them. The CDR3 totals 14 residues. Germline V gene sequence: CDR1 SGDLS, CDR2 YYNGEE. In DNA, the CDR3 is TGTGCCAGCAGCGTAGCGGGGGGCAACAATGAGCAGTTCTTC. It specifies CASSVAGGNNEQFF.

The gene calls are TRBV19 and TRBJ1-1; 10 nucleotides match TRBD1. The germline V gene has CDR1 LNHDA and CDR2 SQIVND (reference sequence). The J segment lost 3 bases and the V segment lost 6 bases, leaving 7 bases of the junction unmatched. The CDR3 consists of 15 residues. CDR3 residues: CASRGRQGAYTEAFF. DNA of the CDR3: TGTGCCAGTAGAGGACGACAGGGGGCGTACACTGAAGCTTTCTTT.

The V and J genes are TRBV5-8 and TRBJ1-4; the D gene is possibly TRBD1 (5 bases). The germline V and J ends were trimmed by 5 bases and 3 bases, with 14 bases remaining between them. This CDR3 has 15 amino acids. CDR1 is SGHTS and CDR2 is YDEGEE in the germline V gene. The CDR3 spells CASSTGERANEKLFF. The CDR3 nucleotides read TGTGCCAGCAGTACGGGGGAAAGAGCTAATGAAAAACTGTTTTTT.

The gene calls are TRBV6-1 and TRBJ2-7; the match to TRBD1 covers 8 bases. Germline V gene data show CDR1 as MNHNS and CDR2 as SASEGT. Trimming removed 5 bases from V and 3 bases from J; junction bases left unmatched: 6. This CDR3 has 14 amino acids. The CDR3 bases are TGTGCCAGCAGTAATACAGGGGGTGGCTACGAGCAGTACTTC. Protein product: CASSNTGGGYEQYF.

This chain links TRBV11-3 with TRBJ2-7; D not resolved. Deletions cut 0 bases from V and 2 bases from J, with 8 bases between. CDR1 SGHNT and CDR2 YENEEA come from the germline V gene. The CDR3 sequence is 14 residues long. The CDR3 reads CASSLDFGTYEQYF. The CDR3 coding sequence is TGTGCCAGCAGCTTAGATTTCGGTACCTACGAGCAGTACTTC.

V gene TRBV5-5 combines with J gene TRBJ2-7, with TRBD2 matching 13 bases. Germline assignment: CDR1 SGHKS and CDR2 YYEKEE (reference sequence). The CDR3 totals 16 residues. With 0 bases clipped from V and 2 bases from J, the junction kept 2 bases outside the gene matches. CDR3 residues: CASSLAGTSGTYEQYF. The CDR3 bases are TGTGCCAGCAGCTTGGCCGGGACTAGCGGGACCTACGAGCAGTACTTC.

V and J are TRBV2 and TRBJ2-6; 7 bases are a match to TRBD1. Germline V CDR1 and CDR2: SNHLY, FYNNEI. J gave up 1 base and V 6 bases, and 6 bases lay outside the gene matches. The CDR3 extends over 16 amino acids. The CDR3 DNA reads as TGTGCCAGCAGACGGCAGGGGGATTCTGGGGCCAACGTCCTGACTTTC. Residues: CASRRQGDSGANVLTF.

This clone was seen ten or more times. V usage is TRBV6-1 and J usage is TRBJ2-1, with 7 bases aligning to TRBD1. Germline V gene data show CDR1 as MNHNS and CDR2 as SASEGT. With V trimmed by 10 bases and J by 6 bases, 15 bases remained unmatched. The CDR3 is 15 amino acids. CDR3 sequence reads: CATGTDPSFFNEQFF. CDR3 in DNA: TGTGCCACCGGGACAGACCCTTCTTTTTTCAATGAGCAGTTCTTC.

The CDR3 sequence: CASRRDRNNEQFF. CDR3 DNA sequence: TGTGCCAGTAGAAGGGACAGAAACAATGAGCAGTTCTTC. The rearrangement uses TRBV6-4 and TRBJ2-1, with 7 bases lining up with TRBD1. The germline V gene has CDR1 MRHNA and CDR2 SNTAGT. Trimming cost V 9 bases and J 5 bases; bases outside gene matches: 7. The CDR3 consists of 13 residues.

This chain joins TRBV28 and TRBJ2-7; 9 bases align to TRBD1. Germline V gene sequence: CDR1 MDHEN, CDR2 SYDVKM. The CDR3 is 17 amino acids. The trim removed 5 bases at V and 2 bases at J, leaving 13 bases unmatched. The CDR3 DNA reads TGTGCCAGCAGTGGACAGGGGAGGGACAAAAAAGCCTACGAGCAGTACTTC. Translating gives CASSGQGRDKKAYEQYF.

The chain carries TRBV10-3 and TRBJ2-7; D perhaps matches TRBD2 (6 bases). Germline V gene sequence: CDR1 ENHRY, CDR2 SYGVKD. Trimming left V 6 bases short and J 2 bases short, with 14 bases between. The CDR3 consists of 14 residues. In nucleotides, the CDR3 is TGTGCCATCAGAGGTCCGGGGGAAACCTACGAGCAGTACTTC. Encoded protein: CAIRGPGETYEQYF.

This clone has only one observation. The rearrangement uses TRBV5-1 and TRBJ2-5; TRBD2 might be the D (6 bases). Trimming took 2 bases from V and 3 from J, leaving 11 bases between them. The CDR3 sequence is 14 residues long. In germline, CDR1 is SGHRS, CDR2 YFSETQ. The CDR3 here is CASSFRSGEETQYF. CDR3 in DNA: TGCGCCAGCAGCTTCCGGTCGGGGGAAGAGACCCAGTACTTC.

V is TRBV18 and J is TRBJ1-5; no definite D call. There are 14 residues in the CDR3. Trimming took 3 bases from V and 4 from J, leaving 10 bases between them. Germline lookup yields CDR1 KGHSH and CDR2 LQKENI. The CDR3 DNA follows: TGTGCCAGCTCACCCTCGAGACAAAATCAGCCCCAGCATTTT. This translates into CASSPSRQNQPQHF.